Given below is one TCR beta chain in context. The entry originates in a study of cytomegalovirus exposure and HLA in healthy donors. With 60 Vbeta and 13 Jbeta primers, the PCR was carried out. Here immunoSEQ multiplex PCR was the method, and the copy in TCRdb shows in-frame clones only, minus some. Of about 140,000 clones listed, approximately 79% are singletons. Trimming shortened V by 1 base and J by 9 bases, and 6 bases separated the two germline ends. The CDR3 contains 12 residues. Germline-derived CDR1 and CDR2 are LNHDA and SQIVND (reference sequence). Sequencing input: PBMCs. This TCR came from a man aged 18 to 30 in good health and CMV-seronegative. The rearrangement joins TRBV19 to TRBJ2-2; D remains unclear. This CDR3 reads CASSIGSRELFF. Written as DNA, the CDR3 is TGTGCCAGTAGTATAGGTAGCCGGGAGCTGTTTTTT.